The rows below give T cell receptor beta chains drawn from one sample of a study of blood T cell repertoires in COVID-19. Method: immunoSEQ multiplex PCR; TCRdb's copy keeps in-frame clones and lacks some. The data contain fewer than 300,000 clones, roughly nine tenths of them seen just once; the ten biggest clones take up approximately 9.8%. The sample consisted of peripheral blood. These receptors were taken from a man aged 35-49 years who had recovered from COVID-19. Each CDR3 is given with its conserved first and last residue. A row's size may be missing; if present it is once, few, many or a size class.

V gene	J gene	clone size	CDR3 protein
TRBV19	TRBJ1-5	NA	CASSIGTASNQPQHF
TRBV5-5	TRBJ1-2	once	CASSSSGRGYGYTF
TRBV12-3/TRBV12-4	TRBJ1-1	NA	CASSGYREGEAFF
TRBV3-1/TRBV3-2	TRBJ2-5	NA	CASSQGGGAQTQYF
TRBV6-5	TRBJ2-1	NA	CASKMDRNEQFF
TRBV23-1	TRBJ1-5	NA	CASSQSKGTGGQPQHF
TRBV5-1	TRBJ2-1	NA	CASSLWGLAGFNEQFF
TRBV3-1/TRBV3-2	TRBJ2-4	NA	CASSQRLAGGPGIQYF
TRBV27	TRBJ2-7	NA	CASSFLGRTYEQYF
TRBV6-5	TRBJ2-1	NA	CASSYMSIAYNEQFF
TRBV6-6	TRBJ2-3	NA	CASSSRLSTDTQYF
TRBV7-8	TRBJ2-7	once	CASALSGTSGGEQYF
TRBV7-9	TRBJ2-1	NA	CASSSASGGAVRPFF
TRBV6-5	TRBJ2-3	once	CASSRGSNTDTQYF
TRBV19	TRBJ1-5	few	CASSPLDRGRSIQPQHF
TRBV30	TRBJ1-1	NA	CAWSRGVTEAFF